This T cell receptor (beta chain) was identified during a study of T cell responses to AZD1222 COVID-19 vaccine. Study findings and constraints: The donors showed a predominance of white British ancestry and of females, with possible underestimation of clonal diversity.

Produced via immunoSEQ multiplex PCR; TCRdb's table is partial and in-frame only. The table has about 180,000 clones, 85% to 90% seen once. Second-dose schedules of about 4 or about 12 weeks were combined. V lost 0 bases to trimming and J lost 0 bases, with 6 bases between them. Germline V gene sequence: CDR1 LGHNA, CDR2 YNFKEQ. The CDR3 contains 15 residues. Concerning this clone itself: The antigen remains undetermined.

This chain uses TRBV4-2 with TRBJ1-5; no definite D call. Sequenced here: peripheral blood, sampled 28 days after the second AZD1222 dose. This clonotype originated in an adult who received the AZD1222 COVID-19 vaccine. DNA for the CDR3: TGTGCCAGCAGCCAAGACACCGATAGCAATCAGCCCCAGCATTTT. This codes for CASSQDTDSNQPQHF.